The clone carrying this T cell receptor beta chain was observed a few times. V shed 8 bases and J shed 6 bases, with 17 bases lying between them. The CDR3 consists of 14 residues. Germline V lookup: CDR1 SGHTA, CDR2 FQGNSA. The data originate from a study of response to subunit inactivated influenza vaccine. TCRdb itself ran the RT-PCR reads through MiXCR, one entry per CDR3 protein. The table shows 550,000 to 800,000 distinct CDR3 sequences, with around a sixth occurring only once. The chain carries TRBV7-2 and TRBJ2-4, with D perhaps matching TRBD2 (5 bases). The specimen comprised PBMCs from blood, sampled roughly 13 days after vaccination. This clonotype was sampled from a man aged 45-65 years who received an inactivated influenza vaccine. The CDR3 region is CASSPHQAGNIQYF. In DNA form, the CDR3 reads TGTGCCAGCTCTCCCCACCAGGCGGGAAACATTCAGTACTTC.